The 26 T cell receptor beta chains below were found in one sample sequenced in a study of monozygotic twins with inflammatory bowel disease. One entry per CDR3 protein, without DNA, is what TCRdb gives after re-calling the 5' RACE reads. The sample yields under 200,000 distinct CDR3 sequences, of which the top ten take up approximately 2.5%. What was sequenced was blood. All receptors derive from a human donor with ulcerative colitis or Crohn's disease, or a healthy co-twin of an affected twin (not recorded which).

This sequence joins TRBV5-1 and TRBJ2-5; as DNA is missing, the TRBD2 call by TCRdb cannot be tested. Germline V gene lookup returns CDR1 SGHRS and CDR2 YFSETQ. This CDR3 comprises 16 residues. This chain's CDR3 is CASSLGGGGPQETQYF.

The V and J genes are TRBV4-2 and TRBJ2-5; TCRdb reports TRBD1, a call that lacks DNA to check it against. Germline V gene lookup returns CDR1 LGHNA and CDR2 YNFKEQ. This CDR3 is 18 amino acids long. CDR3 protein: CASSQAHTGTTYQETQYF.

The chain has TRBV7-3 and TRBJ2-2; the TCRdb call, TRBD1, lacks DNA for checking. Germline CDR1 and CDR2: SGHTA and FQGTGA. CDR3 length: 16 residues. CDR3 sequence reads: CASSSSTGTGTGELFF.

This CDR3 is CASSPQQGALNTEAFF. V usage is TRBV7-2 and J usage is TRBJ1-1; with no DNA, the TCRdb D assignment of TRBD1 cannot be verified. The germline CDR1 and CDR2 sequences are SGHTA and FQGNSA. The CDR3 sequence is 16 residues long.

The genes are TRBV24-1 and TRBJ1-5; TCRdb reports TRBD1, a call that lacks DNA to check it against. This CDR3 is 15 amino acids long. Looked up from germline, CDR1 is KGHDR and CDR2 is SFDVKD. The CDR3 spells CATSEDRVSNQPQHF.

The V gene is TRBV6-5, the J gene TRBJ2-2; with no DNA, the TCRdb D assignment of TRBD2 cannot be verified. There are 16 residues in the CDR3. Germline V gene sequence: CDR1 MNHEY, CDR2 SVGAGI. The CDR3: CASSYVQGLAGGELFF.

The chain couples TRBV5-1 to TRBJ1-1; TCRdb selects TRBD1, and the lack of DNA leaves this call unchecked. The CDR3 is 15 amino acids. CDR1 is SGHRS, CDR2 YFSETQ, per germline. CDR3 amino acids: CASSLGTGSNTEAFF.

This chain uses TRBV20-1 with TRBJ2-3; TCRdb lists TRBD2, though no DNA is available to test this call. The CDR3 is 13 residues long. Germline-derived CDR1 and CDR2 are DFQATT and SNEGSKA (reference sequence). CDR3 sequence: CSARLAGSDTQYF.

V usage is TRBV28 and J usage is TRBJ2-7; lacking DNA, the TRBD1 call made by TCRdb goes unchecked. CDR3 size: 12 residues. Germline V lookup: CDR1 MDHEN, CDR2 SYDVKM. This CDR3 is CASTKGVYEQYF.

The chain recombines TRBV20-1 with TRBJ1-6. Germline assignment: CDR1 DFQATT and CDR2 SNEGSKA (reference sequence). The CDR3 is made up of 15 amino acids. The CDR3: CSALGYSAYNSPLHF.

This chain uses TRBV3-1 with TRBJ2-2; TCRdb calls TRBD1, which cannot be checked without DNA. The CDR3 has 14 residues. Per the germline V gene, CDR1 is LGHDT and CDR2 is YNNKEL (reference sequence). CDR3 amino acids: CASSPESRAGELFF.

The chain joins TRBV6-1 to TRBJ2-5; TCRdb outputs TRBD1, but without DNA this stays unchecked. Germline V lookup: CDR1 MNHNS, CDR2 SASEGT. This CDR3 contains 15 residues. This CDR3 is CASSVRGGPGETQYF.

The chain couples TRBV7-2 to TRBJ2-1; TCRdb's D call of TRBD1 is untestable without DNA. The CDR3 runs to 12 residues. Germline V lookup: CDR1 SGHTA, CDR2 FQGNSA. CDR3 sequence reads: CASSLDSNGEFF.

The gene calls are TRBV14 and TRBJ2-7; absent DNA, TCRdb's TRBD2 call cannot be checked. The CDR3 loop spans 16 amino acids. CDR1 SGHDN and CDR2 FVKESK come from the germline V gene. The CDR3 spells CASSQSLFRGSYEQYF.

The rearrangement uses TRBV20-1 and TRBJ2-7; the TCRdb call, TRBD1, lacks DNA for checking. This CDR3 has 15 amino acids. Germline CDR1 and CDR2: DFQATT and SNEGSKA (reference sequence). The CDR3 protein is CSATRSGTGGYEQYF.

V usage is TRBV28 and J usage is TRBJ1-2; TCRdb reports TRBD1, a call that lacks DNA to check it against. This CDR3 is 14 amino acids long. CDR1 and CDR2 (germline): MDHEN, SYDVKM. The CDR3 loop is CASRLSGSDYGYTF.

The V gene is TRBV29-1, the J gene TRBJ1-2; there is no DNA to check the TCRdb D call of TRBD1. Per germline, CDR1 SQVTM and CDR2 ANQGSEA. The length of the CDR3 is 13 residues. The CDR3 sequence: CSVERGRVGGYTF.

The genes are TRBV4-3 and TRBJ2-7; no DNA is available, so the TRBD2 call from TCRdb remains unchecked. The CDR3 sequence is 14 residues long. Per the germline V gene, CDR1 is LGHNA and CDR2 is YSLEER. CDR3 sequence: CASSQGRASYEQYF.

The chain has TRBV10-2 and TRBJ2-2; checking the TCRdb D call of TRBD1 is not possible without DNA. Per germline, CDR1 WSHSY and CDR2 SAAADI. The CDR3 contains 15 residues. The CDR3 loop reads CASRESGTGTGELFF.

This chain connects TRBV4-2 to TRBJ2-1; there is no DNA to check the TCRdb D call of TRBD2. The CDR3 is 15 amino acids. The germline gives CDR1 LGHNA, CDR2 YNFKEQ. The CDR3 here is CASSAGTSVNNEQFF.

The chain couples TRBV30 to TRBJ1-2; TCRdb reports TRBD1, a call that lacks DNA to check it against. This CDR3 is built from 12 residues. Per the germline V gene, CDR1 is GTSNPN and CDR2 is SVGIG (reference sequence). The CDR3 loop reads CAWERGAYGYTF.

The genes are TRBV6-1 and TRBJ2-3; TCRdb's D gene call, TRBD2, goes unchecked for lack of DNA. The CDR3 spans 16 residues. From germline, CDR1 is MNHNS and CDR2 SASEGT. CDR3: CASSRGTSVSTDTQYF.

V and J are TRBV3-1 and TRBJ1-5. The CDR3 consists of 15 residues. Per germline, CDR1 LGHDT and CDR2 YNNKEL (reference sequence). This chain's CDR3 is CASSQSYPSNQPQHF.

This sequence joins TRBV28 and TRBJ2-7. The germline CDR1 and CDR2 sequences are MDHEN and SYDVKM. The CDR3 runs 14 residues. The CDR3 reads CASSFRTTSYEQYF.

This rearrangement joins TRBV7-9 to TRBJ2-1; no DNA is available, so the TRBD1 call from TCRdb remains unchecked. The CDR3 is 17 amino acids. CDR1 and CDR2 from the germline V gene are SEHNR and FQNEAQ (reference sequence). The CDR3: CASSLVFKTGAYNEQFF.

The genes are TRBV27 and TRBJ2-1; TCRdb's assignment of TRBD2 cannot be checked, as there is no DNA. CDR3 size: 15 residues. The germline gives CDR1 MNHEY, CDR2 SMNVEV (reference sequence). This CDR3 reads CASSAPRSGRNEQFF.